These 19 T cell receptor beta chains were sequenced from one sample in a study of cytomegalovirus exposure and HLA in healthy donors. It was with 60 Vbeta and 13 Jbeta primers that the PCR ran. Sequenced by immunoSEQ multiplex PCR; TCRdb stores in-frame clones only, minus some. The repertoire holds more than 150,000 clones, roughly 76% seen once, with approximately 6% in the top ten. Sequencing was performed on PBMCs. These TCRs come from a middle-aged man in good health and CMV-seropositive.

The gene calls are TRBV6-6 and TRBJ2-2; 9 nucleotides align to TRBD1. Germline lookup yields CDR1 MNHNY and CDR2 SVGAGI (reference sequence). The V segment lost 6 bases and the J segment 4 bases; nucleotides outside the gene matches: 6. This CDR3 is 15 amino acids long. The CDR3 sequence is CASRWDRASTGELFF. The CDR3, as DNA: TGTGCCAGCAGATGGGACAGGGCAAGCACCGGGGAGCTGTTTTTT.

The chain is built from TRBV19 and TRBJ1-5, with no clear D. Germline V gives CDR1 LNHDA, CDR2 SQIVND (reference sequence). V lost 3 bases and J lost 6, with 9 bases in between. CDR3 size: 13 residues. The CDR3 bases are TGTGCCAGTAGTATGGCCCTCATTCAGCCCCAGCATTTT. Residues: CASSMALIQPQHF.

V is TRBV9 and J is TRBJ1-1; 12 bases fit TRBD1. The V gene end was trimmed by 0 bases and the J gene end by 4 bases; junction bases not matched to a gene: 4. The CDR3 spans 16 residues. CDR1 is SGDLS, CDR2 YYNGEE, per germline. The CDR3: CASSVGGTGGTTEAFF. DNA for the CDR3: TGTGCCAGCAGCGTAGGAGGGACAGGGGGCACCACTGAAGCTTTCTTT.

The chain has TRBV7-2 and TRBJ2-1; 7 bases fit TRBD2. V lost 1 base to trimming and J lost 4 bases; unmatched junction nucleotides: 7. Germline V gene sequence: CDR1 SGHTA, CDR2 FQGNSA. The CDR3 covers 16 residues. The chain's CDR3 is CASSLGGGGLYNEQFF. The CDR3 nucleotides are TGTGCCAGCAGCTTAGGAGGCGGGGGTCTATACAATGAGCAGTTCTTC.

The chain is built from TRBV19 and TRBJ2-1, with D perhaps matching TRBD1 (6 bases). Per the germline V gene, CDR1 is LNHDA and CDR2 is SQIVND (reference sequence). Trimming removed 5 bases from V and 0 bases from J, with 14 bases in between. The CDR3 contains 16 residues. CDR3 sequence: CASSARQESSYNEQFF. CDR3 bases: TGTGCCAGTAGTGCCCGACAGGAGAGCTCCTACAATGAGCAGTTCTTC.

The CDR3 nucleotides are TGCAGCGTGGGTGGGCCTGGAAACACCATATATTTT. Its protein product is CSVGGPGNTIYF. This chain links TRBV29-1 with TRBJ1-3; D is undetermined. The CDR3 has 12 amino acids. Per the germline V gene, CDR1 is SQVTM and CDR2 is ANQGSEA. Deletions cut 6 bases from V and 2 bases from J, with 8 bases between.

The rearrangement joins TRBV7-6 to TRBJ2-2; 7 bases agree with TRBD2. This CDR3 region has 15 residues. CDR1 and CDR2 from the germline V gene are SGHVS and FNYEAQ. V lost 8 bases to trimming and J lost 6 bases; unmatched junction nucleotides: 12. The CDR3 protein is CASAQTGGNAGELFF. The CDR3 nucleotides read TGTGCCAGCGCTCAAACGGGGGGTAACGCCGGGGAGCTGTTTTTT.

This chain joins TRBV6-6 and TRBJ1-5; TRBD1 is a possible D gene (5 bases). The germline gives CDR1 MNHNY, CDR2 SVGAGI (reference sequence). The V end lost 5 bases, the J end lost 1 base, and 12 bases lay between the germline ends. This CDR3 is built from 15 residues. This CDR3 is CASSGGGNSNQPQHF. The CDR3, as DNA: TGTGCCAGCAGTGGGGGGGGGAACAGCAATCAGCCCCAGCATTTT.

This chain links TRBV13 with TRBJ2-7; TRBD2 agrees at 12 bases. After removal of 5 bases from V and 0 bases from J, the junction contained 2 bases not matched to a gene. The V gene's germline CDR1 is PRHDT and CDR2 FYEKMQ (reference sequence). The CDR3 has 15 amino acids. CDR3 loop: CASSEGLAGSYEQYF. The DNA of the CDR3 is TGTGCCAGCAGCGAGGGACTAGCGGGCTCCTACGAGCAGTACTTC. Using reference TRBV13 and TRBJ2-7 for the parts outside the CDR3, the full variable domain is AAGVIQSPRHLIKEKRETATLKCYPIPRHDTVYWYQQGPGQDPQFLISFYEKMQSDKGSIPDRFSAQQFSDYHSELNMSSLELGDSALYFCASSEGLAGSYEQYFGPGTRLTVT.

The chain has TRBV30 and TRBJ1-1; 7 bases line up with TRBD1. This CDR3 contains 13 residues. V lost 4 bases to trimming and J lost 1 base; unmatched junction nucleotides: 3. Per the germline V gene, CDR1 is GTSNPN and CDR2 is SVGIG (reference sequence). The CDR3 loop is CAWTGQANTEAFF. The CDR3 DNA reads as TGTGCCTGGACCGGACAGGCGAACACTGAAGCTTTCTTT.

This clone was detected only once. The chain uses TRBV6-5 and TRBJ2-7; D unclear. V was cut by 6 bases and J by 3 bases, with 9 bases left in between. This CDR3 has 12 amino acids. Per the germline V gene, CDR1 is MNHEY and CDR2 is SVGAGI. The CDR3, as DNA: TGTGCCAGCAGCAACAAGCGCTACGAGCAGTACTTC. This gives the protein CASSNKRYEQYF.

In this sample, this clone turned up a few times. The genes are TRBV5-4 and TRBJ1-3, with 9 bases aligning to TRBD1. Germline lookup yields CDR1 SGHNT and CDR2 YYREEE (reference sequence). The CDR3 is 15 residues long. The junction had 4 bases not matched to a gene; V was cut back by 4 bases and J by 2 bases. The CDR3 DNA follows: TGTGCCAGCAGCCTAGGGACAGGGCCTGGAAACACCATATATTTT. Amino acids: CASSLGTGPGNTIYF.

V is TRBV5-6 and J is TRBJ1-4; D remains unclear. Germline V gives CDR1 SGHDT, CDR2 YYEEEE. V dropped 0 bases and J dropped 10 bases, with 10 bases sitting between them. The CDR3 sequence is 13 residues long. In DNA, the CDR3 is TGTGCCAGCAGCTTGGGGAGGGTCGGAAAACTGTTTTTT. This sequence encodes CASSLGRVGKLFF.

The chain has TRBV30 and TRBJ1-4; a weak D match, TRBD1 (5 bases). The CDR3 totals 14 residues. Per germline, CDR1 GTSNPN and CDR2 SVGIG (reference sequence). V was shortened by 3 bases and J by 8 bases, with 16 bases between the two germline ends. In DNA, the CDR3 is TGTGCCTGGAGGGGGACTTCCCCATCCGAAAAACTGTTTTTT. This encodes CAWRGTSPSEKLFF.

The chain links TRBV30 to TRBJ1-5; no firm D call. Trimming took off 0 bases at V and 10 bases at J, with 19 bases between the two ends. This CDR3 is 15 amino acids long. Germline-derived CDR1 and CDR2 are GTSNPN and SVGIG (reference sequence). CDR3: CAWSVLGAGGSPQHF. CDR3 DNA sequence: TGTGCCTGGAGTGTACTCGGAGCCGGCGGATCACCCCAGCATTTT. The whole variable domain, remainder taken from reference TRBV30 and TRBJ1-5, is SQTIHQWPATLVQPVGSPLSLECTVEGTSNPNLYWYRQAAGRGLQLLFYSVGIGQISSEVPQNLSASRPQDRQFILSSKKLLLSDSGFYLCAWSVLGAGGSPQHFGDGTRLSIL.

CDR3 DNA sequence: TGTGCCAGCAGCCAAGATTCATGGGGACAGGGCGACGGCTACACCTTC. Translated: CASSQDSWGQGDGYTF. The rearrangement joins TRBV14 to TRBJ1-2; 9 nucleotides match TRBD1. V gave up 0 bases and J gave up 8 bases; unmatched junction bases: 10. This CDR3 has 16 residues. Germline V gene sequence: CDR1 SGHDN, CDR2 FVKESK.

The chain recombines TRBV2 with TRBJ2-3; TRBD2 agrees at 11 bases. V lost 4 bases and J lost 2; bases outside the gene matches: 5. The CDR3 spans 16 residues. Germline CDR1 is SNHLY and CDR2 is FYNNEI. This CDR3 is CASSGASGGTTDTQYF. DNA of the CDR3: TGTGCCAGCAGTGGGGCTAGCGGGGGGACCACAGATACGCAGTATTTT.

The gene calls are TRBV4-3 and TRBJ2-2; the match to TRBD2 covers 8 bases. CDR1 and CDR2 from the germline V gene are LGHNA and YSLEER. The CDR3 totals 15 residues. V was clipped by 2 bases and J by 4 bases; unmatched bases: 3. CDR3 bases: TGCGCCAGCAGCCAAAGGACTAGCCCCACCGGGGAGCTGTTTTTT. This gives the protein CASSQRTSPTGELFF.

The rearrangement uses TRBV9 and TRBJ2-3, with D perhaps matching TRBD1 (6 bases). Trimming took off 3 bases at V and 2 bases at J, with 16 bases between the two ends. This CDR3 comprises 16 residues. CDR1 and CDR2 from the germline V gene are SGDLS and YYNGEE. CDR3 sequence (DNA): TGTGCCAGCAGCGCTCGGGCAGGGGTCTCCACAGATACGCAGTATTTT. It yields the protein CASSARAGVSTDTQYF.